Given below is one TCR beta chain in context. Looked up from germline, CDR1 is SQVTM and CDR2 is ANQGSEA. The CDR3 is 11 amino acids. Trimming removed 7 bases from V and 10 bases from J, with 16 bases in between. The data belong to a study of blood T cell repertoires in COVID-19. Study summary: Both acute and convalescent COVID-19 samples were obtained from the United States, Italy and Spain. T cells, B-cell-depleted T cells, or PBMCs provided the cDNA or gDNA that served as material.

The table came from immunoSEQ multiplex PCR; TCRdb's copy has only in-frame clones and leaves some out. The sample contains around 46,000 clones, around nine tenths of which appear only once. This TCR was sampled from a man in his fifties or sixties with active or convalescent COVID-19. The gene calls are TRBV29-1 and TRBJ1-1; TRBD1 might be the D (6 bases). Sequencing was performed on peripheral blood. As DNA, the CDR3 is TGCAGCGCCCACCCAGGGGCGGGAGCTTTCTTT. Residues: CSAHPGAGAFF.